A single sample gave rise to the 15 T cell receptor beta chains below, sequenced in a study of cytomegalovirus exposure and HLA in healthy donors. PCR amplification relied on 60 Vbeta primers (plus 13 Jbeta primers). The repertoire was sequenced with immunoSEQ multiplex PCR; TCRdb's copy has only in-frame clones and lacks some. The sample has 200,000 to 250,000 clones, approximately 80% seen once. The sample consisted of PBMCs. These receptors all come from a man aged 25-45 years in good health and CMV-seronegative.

CDR3 bases: TGTGCCAGCAGACAGGGAAGGCTAAATTCACCCCTCCACTTT. Its protein product is CASRQGRLNSPLHF. The V gene is TRBV6-5, the J gene TRBJ1-6; TRBD1 might be the D (6 bases). From germline, CDR1 is MNHEY and CDR2 SVGAGI. The CDR3 sequence is 14 residues long. Between the trimmed V and J ends, which lost 6 bases and 7 bases, there was a span of 13 bases.

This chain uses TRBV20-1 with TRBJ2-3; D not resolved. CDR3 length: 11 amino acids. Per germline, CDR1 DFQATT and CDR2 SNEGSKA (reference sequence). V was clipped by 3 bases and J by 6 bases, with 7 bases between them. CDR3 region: CSASMEDTQYF. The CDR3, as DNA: TGCAGTGCTAGTATGGAGGATACGCAGTATTTT.

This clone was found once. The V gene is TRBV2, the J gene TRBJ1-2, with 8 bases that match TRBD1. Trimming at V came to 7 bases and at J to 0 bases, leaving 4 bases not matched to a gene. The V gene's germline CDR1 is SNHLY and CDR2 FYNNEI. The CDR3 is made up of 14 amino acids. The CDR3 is CASIQTGANYGYTF. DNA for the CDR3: TGTGCCAGCATACAGACAGGGGCTAACTATGGCTACACCTTC.

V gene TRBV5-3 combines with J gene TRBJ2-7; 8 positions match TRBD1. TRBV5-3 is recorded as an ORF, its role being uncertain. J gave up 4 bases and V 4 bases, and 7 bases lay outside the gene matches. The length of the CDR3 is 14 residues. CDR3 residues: CARSLDREGYEQYF. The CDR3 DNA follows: TGTGCCAGAAGCCTGGACAGGGAAGGTTACGAGCAGTACTTC.

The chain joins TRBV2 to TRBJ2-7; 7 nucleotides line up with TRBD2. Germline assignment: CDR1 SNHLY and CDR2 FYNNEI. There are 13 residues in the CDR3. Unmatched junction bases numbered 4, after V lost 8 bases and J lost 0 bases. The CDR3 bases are TGTGCCAGCGGCGGGGGAAGCTCCTACGAGCAGTACTTC. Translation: CASGGGSSYEQYF.

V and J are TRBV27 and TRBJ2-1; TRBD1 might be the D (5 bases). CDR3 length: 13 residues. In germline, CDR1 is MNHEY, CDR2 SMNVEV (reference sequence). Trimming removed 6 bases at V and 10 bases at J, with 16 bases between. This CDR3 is CASSPLLGEEQFF. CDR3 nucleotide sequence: TGTGCCAGCAGCCCCCTCTTAGGGGAAGAGCAGTTCTTC.

CDR3 nucleotides: TGTGCCAGCAGCGGATCGGACAAGCGCGAGCAGTACTTC. Translated, it gives CASSGSDKREQYF. This sequence joins TRBV9 and TRBJ2-7, with a weak D call TRBD1 (5 bases). The CDR3 loop spans 13 amino acids. V lost 3 bases and J 6 bases, leaving 13 bases between the germline ends. The germline V gene encodes CDR1 SGDLS and CDR2 YYNGEE.

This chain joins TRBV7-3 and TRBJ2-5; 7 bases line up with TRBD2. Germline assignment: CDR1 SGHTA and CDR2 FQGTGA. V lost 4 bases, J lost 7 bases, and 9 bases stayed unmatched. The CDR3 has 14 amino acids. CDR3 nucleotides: TGTGCCAGCAGCTCCGACAGCGGGGTTGGGACCCAGTACTTC. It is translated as CASSSDSGVGTQYF.

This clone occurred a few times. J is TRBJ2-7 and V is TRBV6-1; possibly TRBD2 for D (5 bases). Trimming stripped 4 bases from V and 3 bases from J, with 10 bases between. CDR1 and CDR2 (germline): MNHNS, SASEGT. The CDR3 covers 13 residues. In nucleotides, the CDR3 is TGTGCCAGCAGTGCCGCCGGGATCTACGAGCAGTACTTC. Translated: CASSAAGIYEQYF.

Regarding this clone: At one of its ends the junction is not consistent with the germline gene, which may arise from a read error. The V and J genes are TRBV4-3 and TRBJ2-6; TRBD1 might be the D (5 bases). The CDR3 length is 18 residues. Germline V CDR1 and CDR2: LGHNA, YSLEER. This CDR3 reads CASSQDDIRSPGASVLTF. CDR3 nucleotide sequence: TGCGCCAGCAGCCAAGACGACATCCGGTCCCCTGGGGCCAGCGTCCTGACTTTC.

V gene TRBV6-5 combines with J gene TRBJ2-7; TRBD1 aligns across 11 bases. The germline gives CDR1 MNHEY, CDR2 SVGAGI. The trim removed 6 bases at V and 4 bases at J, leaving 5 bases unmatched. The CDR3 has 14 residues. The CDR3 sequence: CASRIGQGAYEQYF. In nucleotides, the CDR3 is TGTGCCAGCAGGATCGGACAGGGGGCGTACGAGCAGTACTTC.

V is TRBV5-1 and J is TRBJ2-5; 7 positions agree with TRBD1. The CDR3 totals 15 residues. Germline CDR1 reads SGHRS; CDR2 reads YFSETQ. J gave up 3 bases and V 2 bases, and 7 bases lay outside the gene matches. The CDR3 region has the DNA TGCGCCAGCAGCTTCCGGACAGGCACTGAAGAGACCCAGTACTTC. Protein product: CASSFRTGTEETQYF.

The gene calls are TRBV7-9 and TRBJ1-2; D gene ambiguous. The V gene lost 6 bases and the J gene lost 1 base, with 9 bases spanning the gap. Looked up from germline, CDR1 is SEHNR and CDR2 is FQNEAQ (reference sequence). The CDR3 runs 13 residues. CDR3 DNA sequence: TGTGCCAGCAGACCCGACAATAACTATGGCTACACCTTC. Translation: CASRPDNNYGYTF.

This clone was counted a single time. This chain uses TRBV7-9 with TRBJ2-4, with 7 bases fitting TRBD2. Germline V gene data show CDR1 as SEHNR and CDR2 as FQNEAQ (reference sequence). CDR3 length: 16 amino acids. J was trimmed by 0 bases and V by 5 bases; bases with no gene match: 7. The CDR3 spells CASSAEGGIAKNIQYF. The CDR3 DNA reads TGTGCCAGCAGCGCAGAGGGAGGGATAGCCAAAAACATTCAGTACTTC.

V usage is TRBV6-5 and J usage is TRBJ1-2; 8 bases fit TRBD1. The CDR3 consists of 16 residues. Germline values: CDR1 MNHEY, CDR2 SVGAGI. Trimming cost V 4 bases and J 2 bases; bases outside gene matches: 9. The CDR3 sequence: CASSSRGQGENYGYTF. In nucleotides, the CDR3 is TGTGCCAGCAGTTCCCGAGGACAGGGAGAAAACTATGGCTACACCTTC.